The rows below give T cell receptor beta chains drawn from one sample of a study of OX40 agonist ivuxolimab in advanced cancers. This table comes from immunoSEQ multiplex PCR, and its TCRdb copy is limited to in-frame clones, with some not included. The table lists 52,000 or so clones, approximately 93% of them singletons. The sample consisted of CD4+ or CD8+ T cells sorted from blood, taken in a trial of the OX40 agonist ivuxolimab. All receptors come from an adult with an advanced solid tumor such as melanoma, head and neck, liver or kidney cancer. CDR3s include the opening cysteine and the closing phenylalanine or tryptophan. A D gene is named only where the DNA matches it firmly. Some rows have no size entry. The others give once, few or many, or a class for an expanded clone.

v_call	d_call	clone_size	j_call	cdr3_aa	cdr3_nt
TRBV11-2	-	-	TRBJ2-5	CASSPMTETQYF	TGTGCCAGCAGCCCTATGACGGAGACCCAGTACTTC
TRBV27	-	once	TRBJ1-1	CASSLSGGNTEAFF	TGTGCCAGCAGTTTATCGGGGGGGAACACTGAAGCTTTCTTT
TRBV18	TRBD2	-	TRBJ2-3	CASSPKTSGSIIQRAPDTQYF	TGTGCCAGCTCACCTAAGACTAGCGGGAGTATTATTCAACGGGCACCAGATACGCAGTATTTT
TRBV27	-	-	TRBJ2-2	CASSWTANTGELFF	TGTGCCAGCTCCTGGACAGCGAACACCGGGGAGCTGTTTTTT
TRBV10-3	-	-	TRBJ2-5	CAISLGDSEGETQYF	TGTGCCATCAGCCTAGGGGATTCAGAGGGGGAGACCCAGTACTTC
TRBV4-1	-	-	TRBJ2-7	CACGQGRGYEQYF	TGCGCCTGCGGTCAGGGCCGAGGCTACGAGCAGTACTTC
TRBV4-1	-	once	TRBJ1-2	CASSQDRAASLYGYTF	TGCGCCAGCAGCCAAGATCGGGCAGCCTCCCTCTATGGCTACACCTTC
TRBV5-6	-	-	TRBJ1-5	CASSLGSQPQHF	TGTGCCAGCAGCCTAGGCAGTCAGCCCCAGCATTTT
TRBV4-3	TRBD1	-	TRBJ2-7	CASSQDPLDRALFYEQYF	TGCGCCAGCAGCCAAGATCCCCTGGACAGGGCCCTTTTCTACGAGCAGTACTTC
TRBV19	-	-	TRBJ1-1	CASIGVSRMNTEAFF	TGTGCCAGTATAGGGGTGAGCAGGATGAACACTGAAGCTTTCTTT
TRBV27	-	-	TRBJ1-2	CASSSGTSREGTF	TGTGCCAGCAGTTCCGGGACTTCCCGCGAGGGCACCTTC
TRBV5-5	TRBD1	once	TRBJ2-7	CASSSTRPGQGAGYEQYF	TGTGCCAGCAGTTCCACCAGACCGGGACAGGGGGCGGGCTACGAGCAGTACTTC
TRBV19	-	-	TRBJ1-5	CASSISPFSGVQPQHF	TGTGCCAGTAGTATTTCCCCCTTTTCAGGGGTCCAGCCCCAGCATTTT
TRBV29-1	TRBD1	-	TRBJ2-1	CSVVTLPGTGVPSYNEQFF	TGCAGCGTTGTCACCCTCCCGGGGACAGGGGTTCCGTCCTACAATGAGCAGTTCTTC
TRBV13	TRBD2	-	TRBJ2-3	CASSLSSGGTDTQYF	TGTGCCAGCAGCTTGTCTAGCGGTGGCACAGATACGCAGTATTTT
TRBV7-8	-	-	TRBJ2-1	CASSPWTNPNEQFF	TGTGCCAGCAGCCCGTGGACTAACCCGAATGAGCAGTTCTTC
TRBV6-5	-	-	TRBJ2-5	CASSYGETQYF	TGTGCCAGCAGTTACGGGGAGACCCAGTACTTC
TRBV28	-	-	TRBJ2-1	CASSLPRNEQFF	TGTGCCAGCAGTTTACCGCGCAATGAGCAGTTCTTC
TRBV7-8	-	-	TRBJ1-3	CASSFNRGPPSGNTIYF	TGTGCCAGCAGCTTTAACAGAGGTCCCCCCTCTGGAAACACCATATATTTT
TRBV5-4	TRBD2	-	TRBJ2-3	CASSFLAMRGDTQYF	TGTGCCAGCAGCTTCTTGGCCATGCGGGGGGATACGCAGTATTTT
TRBV4-3	-	-	TRBJ2-3	CASSPRTQLSTDTQYF	TGCGCCAGCAGCCCCAGGACTCAACTCAGCACAGATACGCAGTATTTT
TRBV5-4	TRBD2	-	TRBJ2-1	CASSLVGSGKGEQFF	TGTGCCAGCAGCTTGGTAGGTAGCGGGAAGGGTGAGCAGTTCTTC
TRBV7-9	TRBD2	-	TRBJ2-1	CASSPPSGSSYNEQFF	TGTGCCAGCAGCCCCCCTAGCGGGAGCTCCTACAATGAGCAGTTCTTC
TRBV19	-	-	TRBJ1-1	CASSITMGADTEAFF	TGTGCCAGTAGTATAACAATGGGGGCCGACACTGAAGCTTTCTTT
TRBV28	-	-	TRBJ1-5	CASARDPPYSNQPQHF	TGTGCCAGCGCCAGGGACCCCCCCTATAGCAATCAGCCCCAGCATTTT
TRBV29-1	TRBD2	medium-sized	TRBJ2-7	CSVGLAPGVGYEQYF	TGCAGCGTTGGACTAGCCCCAGGAGTTGGATACGAGCAGTACTTC
TRBV4-1	-	-	TRBJ1-5	CASSQVYEGHQPQHF	TGCGCCAGCAGCCAAGTGTACGAGGGACACCAGCCCCAGCATTTT
TRBV27	TRBD2	-	TRBJ2-1	CASSLGGTSGFYNEQFF	TGTGCCAGCAGTTTAGGAGGGACTAGCGGGTTCTACAATGAGCAGTTCTTC
TRBV7-2	TRBD2	-	TRBJ2-7	CASSPGLAGYEQYF	TGTGCCAGCAGCCCGGGACTAGCGGGCTACGAGCAGTACTTC
TRBV9	-	-	TRBJ2-3	CASSVEGAHTDTQYF	TGTGCCAGCAGCGTAGAGGGCGCCCACACAGATACGCAGTATTTT
TRBV5-8	TRBD1	-	TRBJ2-7	CASSLTGEGYEQYF	TGTGCCAGCAGCCTGACAGGGGAAGGCTACGAGCAGTACTTC
TRBV7-9	TRBD1	-	TRBJ2-5	CASSRTGQETQYF	TGTGCCAGCAGCCGGACAGGACAAGAGACCCAGTACTTC
TRBV7-9	-	-	TRBJ2-3	CASSLGSGVPGGTDTQYF	TGTGCCAGCAGCTTAGGTTCGGGGGTGCCCGGGGGCACAGATACGCAGTATTTT
TRBV5-8	TRBD1	-	TRBJ2-7	CASSLEDTTGVNEQYF	TGTGCCAGCAGCTTGGAGGACACCACAGGGGTCAACGAGCAGTACTTC
TRBV4-3	TRBD1	-	TRBJ2-7	CASSQVRTGFYEQYF	TGCGCCAGCAGCCAAGTCCGGACAGGGTTCTACGAGCAGTACTTC
TRBV28	TRBD1	-	TRBJ2-7	CASSFVDRGVGEQYF	TGTGCCAGCAGCTTTGTGGACAGGGGAGTGGGAGAGCAGTACTTC
TRBV25-1	TRBD2	once	TRBJ2-5	CASSEGPGLAGIRETQYF	TGTGCCAGCAGTGAAGGGCCAGGACTAGCGGGAATTCGAGAGACCCAGTACTTC
TRBV15	-	-	TRBJ2-1	CATSPEGANEQFF	TGTGCCACCAGCCCCGAAGGGGCCAATGAGCAGTTCTTC
TRBV14	-	-	TRBJ1-2	CASSQGGFRPNYGYTF	TGTGCCAGCAGCCAAGGTGGCTTCAGGCCGAACTATGGCTACACCTTC
TRBV5-6	-	once	TRBJ2-7	CASFARSRGTYEQYF	TGTGCCAGCTTCGCCCGGAGCAGGGGCACCTACGAGCAGTACTTC
TRBV19	-	-	TRBJ1-2	CASSIVLGGQWAVGYTF	TGTGCCAGTAGTATAGTTCTCGGTGGTCAGTGGGCTGTTGGCTACACCTTC
TRBV4-1	-	-	TRBJ1-2	CASSQEYGAAFMGYTF	TGCGCCAGCAGCCAAGAGTACGGGGCAGCTTTTATGGGCTACACCTTC
TRBV27	TRBD2	-	TRBJ2-7	CASSFLTSGDSYEQYF	TGTGCCAGCAGTTTCTTGACTAGCGGGGACTCCTACGAGCAGTACTTC
TRBV27	-	-	TRBJ1-2	CASSFNSGYGYTF	TGTGCCAGCAGTTTTAACAGCGGCTATGGCTACACCTTC
TRBV2	-	-	TRBJ2-7	CASRKRYYEQYF	TGTGCCAGCAGAAAAAGGTACTACGAGCAGTACTTC
TRBV27	-	-	TRBJ2-1	CASSLSNNEQFF	TGTGCCAGCAGTTTATCGAACAATGAGCAGTTCTTC
TRBV2	TRBD1	-	TRBJ2-7	CASSESGGIFYEQYF	TGTGCCAGCAGTGAATCAGGGGGCATTTTCTACGAGCAGTACTTC
TRBV19	-	-	TRBJ1-1	CASSIRGVGNTEAFF	TGTGCCAGTAGTATCCGCGGGGTGGGGAACACTGAAGCTTTCTTT
TRBV29-1	-	-	TRBJ2-1	CSVLLVSYNEQFF	TGCAGCGTTCTTCTAGTTTCCTACAATGAGCAGTTCTTC
TRBV10-3	TRBD2	-	TRBJ2-7	CAISEGAGAPYEQYF	TGTGCCATCAGTGAGGGAGCGGGGGCCCCCTACGAGCAGTACTTC
TRBV5-6	-	once	TRBJ1-1	CASSPRGDTEAFF	TGTGCCAGCAGCCCGAGGGGGGACACTGAAGCTTTCTTT
TRBV13	TRBD2	-	TRBJ2-3	CASSSGGVTDTQYF	TGTGCCAGCAGCTCTGGGGGGGTCACAGATACGCAGTATTTT
TRBV7-9	-	-	TRBJ2-1	CASSLSEQFF	TGTGCCAGCAGCTTAAGTGAGCAGTTCTTC
TRBV9	-	-	TRBJ2-3	CASSRSGYTDTQYF	TGTGCCAGCAGCCGTAGCGGATACACAGATACGCAGTATTTT
TRBV6-5	TRBD1	-	TRBJ2-7	CASSYSGQLTYEQYF	TGTGCCAGCAGTTACTCGGGACAGTTAACTTACGAGCAGTACTTC
TRBV7-6	TRBD2	-	TRBJ2-7	CASSRTSGFYEQYF	TGTGCCAGCAGCCGGACTAGCGGGTTCTATGAGCAGTACTTC
TRBV9	-	-	TRBJ1-1	CASSVGGRNTEAFF	TGTGCCAGCAGCGTAGGAGGCCGGAACACTGAAGCTTTCTTT
TRBV9	TRBD2	-	TRBJ2-2	CASSTTSGSLTGELFF	TGTGCCAGCAGCACGACTAGCGGGAGTCTCACCGGGGAGCTGTTTTTT
TRBV5-4	-	-	TRBJ2-2	CASREGLGRGDNTGELFF	TGTGCCAGCAGGGAGGGGTTGGGTAGGGGTGATAACACCGGGGAGCTGTTTTTT